A single T cell receptor beta chain is shown here with its context. V lost 6 bases and J 0 bases, leaving 9 bases between the germline ends. In germline, CDR1 is MGHDK, CDR2 SYGVNS. CDR3 length: 14 amino acids. It was across several immunoSEQ plates that each subset's genomic DNA was evenly split. Unsorted PBMC contributed approximately 300 ng DNA, approximately 33,000 T cell genomes, to each replicate PCR. Sequencing was performed with immunoSEQ multiplex PCR; in TCRdb, only in-frame clones are kept and a portion is missing. The sample holds approximately 470,000 clones, roughly 80% seen once. Adults of Caucasian background living in Nashville, Tennessee made up all donors. For genomic DNA, unsorted samples relied on around 86 million PBMCs. The data stem from a study of shared clonotypes between healthy human individuals.

This clonotype originated in a woman aged 40 to 49 in good health. Some clones in this sample may be carry-over from other donors' samples. The chain carries TRBV25-1 and TRBJ1-3; D is possibly TRBD1 (6 bases). Sequences were obtained from PBMCs. DNA of the CDR3: TGTGCCAGCAGAACAGGGTCCTCTGGAAACACCATATATTTT. Translation: CASRTGSSGNTIYF.